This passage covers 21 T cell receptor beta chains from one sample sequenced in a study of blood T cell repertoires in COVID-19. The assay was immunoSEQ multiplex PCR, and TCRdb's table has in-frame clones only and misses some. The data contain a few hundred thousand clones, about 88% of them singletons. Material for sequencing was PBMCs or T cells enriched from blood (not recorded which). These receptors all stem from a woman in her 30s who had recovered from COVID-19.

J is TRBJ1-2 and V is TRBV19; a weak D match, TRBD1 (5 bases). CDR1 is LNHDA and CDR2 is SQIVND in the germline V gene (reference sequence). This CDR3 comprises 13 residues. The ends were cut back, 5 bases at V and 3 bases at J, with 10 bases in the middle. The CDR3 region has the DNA TGTGCCAGTAGTTTCGGAGGGGACTATGGCTACACCTTC. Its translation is CASSFGGDYGYTF.

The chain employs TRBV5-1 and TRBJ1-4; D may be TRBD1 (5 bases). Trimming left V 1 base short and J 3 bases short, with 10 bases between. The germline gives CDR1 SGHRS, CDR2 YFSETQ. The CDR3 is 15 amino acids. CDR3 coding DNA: TGCGCCAGCAGCTTGACGACAGTCTCTAATGAAAAACTGTTTTTT. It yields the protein CASSLTTVSNEKLFF.

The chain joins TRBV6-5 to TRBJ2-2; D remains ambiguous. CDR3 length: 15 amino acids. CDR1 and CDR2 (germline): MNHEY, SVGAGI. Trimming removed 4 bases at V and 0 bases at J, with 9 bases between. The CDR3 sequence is CASSSRVANTGELFF. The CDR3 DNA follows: TGTGCCAGCAGTTCCCGGGTCGCGAACACCGGGGAGCTGTTTTTT.

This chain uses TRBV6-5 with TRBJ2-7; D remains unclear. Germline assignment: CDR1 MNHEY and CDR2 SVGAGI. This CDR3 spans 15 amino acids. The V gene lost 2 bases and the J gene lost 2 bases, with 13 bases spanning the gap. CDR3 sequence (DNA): TGTGCCAGCAGTTACGATGGTACAACTACCTACGAGCAGTACTTC. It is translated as CASSYDGTTTYEQYF.

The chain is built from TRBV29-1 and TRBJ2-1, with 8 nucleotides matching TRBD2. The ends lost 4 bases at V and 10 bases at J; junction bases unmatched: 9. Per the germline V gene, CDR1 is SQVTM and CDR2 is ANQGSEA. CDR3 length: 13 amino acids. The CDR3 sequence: CSVGTTQRGEQFF. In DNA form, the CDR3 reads TGCAGCGTTGGGACTACACAGCGGGGGGAGCAGTTCTTC.

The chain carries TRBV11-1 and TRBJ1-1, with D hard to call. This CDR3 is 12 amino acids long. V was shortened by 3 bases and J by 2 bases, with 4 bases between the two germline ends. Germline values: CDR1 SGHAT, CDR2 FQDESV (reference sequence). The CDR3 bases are TGTGCCAGCAGCTTTCTCAACACTGAAGCTTTCTTT. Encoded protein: CASSFLNTEAFF.

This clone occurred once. CDR3 coding DNA: TGTGCCAGCAGTGAAACAGGGTCGTACACCGGGGAGCTGTTTTTT. Its translation is CASSETGSYTGELFF. This chain links TRBV25-1 with TRBJ2-2, with D perhaps TRBD1 (6 bases). The CDR3 consists of 15 residues. V was clipped by 2 bases and J by 3 bases, with 10 bases between them. CDR1 is MGHDK, CDR2 SYGVNS, per germline.

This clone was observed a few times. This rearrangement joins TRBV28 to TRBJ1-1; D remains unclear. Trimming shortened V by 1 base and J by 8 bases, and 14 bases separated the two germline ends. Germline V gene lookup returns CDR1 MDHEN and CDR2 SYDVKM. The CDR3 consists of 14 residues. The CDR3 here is CASSLSPELTEAFF. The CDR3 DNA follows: TGTGCCAGCAGTTTATCCCCGGAACTAACCGAAGCTTTCTTT.

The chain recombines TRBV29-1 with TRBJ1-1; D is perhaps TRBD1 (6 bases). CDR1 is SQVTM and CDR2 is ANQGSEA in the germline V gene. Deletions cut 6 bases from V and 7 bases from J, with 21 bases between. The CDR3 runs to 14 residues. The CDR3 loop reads CSVSPAGARSEAFF. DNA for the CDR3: TGCAGCGTCTCTCCCGCGGGGGCGCGGAGTGAAGCTTTCTTT.

Here the CDR3 reads CASSLRTSGYNEQFF. CDR3 in DNA: TGTGCCAGCAGTTTAAGGACTAGCGGTTACAATGAGCAGTTCTTC. J is TRBJ2-1 and V is TRBV27; 10 bases map to TRBD2. J lost 4 bases, V lost 2 bases, and 2 bases had no gene match. Germline V CDR1 and CDR2: MNHEY, SMNVEV (reference sequence). The CDR3 is made up of 15 amino acids.

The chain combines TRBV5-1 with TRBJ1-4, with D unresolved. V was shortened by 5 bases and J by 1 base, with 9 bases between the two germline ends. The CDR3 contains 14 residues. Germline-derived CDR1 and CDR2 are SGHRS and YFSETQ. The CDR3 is CASRPVLTNEKLFF. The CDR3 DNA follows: TGCGCCAGCAGACCAGTATTAACTAATGAAAAACTGTTTTTT.

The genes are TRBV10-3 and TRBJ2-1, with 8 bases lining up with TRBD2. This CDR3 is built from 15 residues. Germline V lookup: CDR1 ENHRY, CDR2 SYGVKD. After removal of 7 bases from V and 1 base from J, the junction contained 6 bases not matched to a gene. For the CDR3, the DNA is TGTGCCATCACCGAGCGGGAGAGGTCCTACAATGAGCAGTTCTTC. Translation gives CAITERERSYNEQFF.

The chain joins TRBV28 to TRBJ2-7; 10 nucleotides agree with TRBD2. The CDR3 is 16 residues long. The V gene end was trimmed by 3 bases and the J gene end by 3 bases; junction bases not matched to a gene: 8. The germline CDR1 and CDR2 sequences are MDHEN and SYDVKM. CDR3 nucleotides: TGTGCCAGCAGTTTGTCGCTAGCGGGAGACAACTACGAGCAGTACTTC. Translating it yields CASSLSLAGDNYEQYF.

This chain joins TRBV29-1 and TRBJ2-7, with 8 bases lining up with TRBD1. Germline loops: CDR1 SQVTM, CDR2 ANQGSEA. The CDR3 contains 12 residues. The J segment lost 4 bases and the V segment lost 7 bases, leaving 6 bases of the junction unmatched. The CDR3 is CSGKQGEYEQYF. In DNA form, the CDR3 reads TGCAGCGGAAAACAGGGGGAATACGAGCAGTACTTC.

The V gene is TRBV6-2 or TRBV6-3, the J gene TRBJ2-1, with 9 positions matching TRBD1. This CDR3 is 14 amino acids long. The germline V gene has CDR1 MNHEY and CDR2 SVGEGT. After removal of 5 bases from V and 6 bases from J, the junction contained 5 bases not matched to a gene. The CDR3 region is CASSNRGLGNEQFF. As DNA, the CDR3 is TGTGCCAGCAGTAACAGGGGGCTCGGCAATGAGCAGTTCTTC.

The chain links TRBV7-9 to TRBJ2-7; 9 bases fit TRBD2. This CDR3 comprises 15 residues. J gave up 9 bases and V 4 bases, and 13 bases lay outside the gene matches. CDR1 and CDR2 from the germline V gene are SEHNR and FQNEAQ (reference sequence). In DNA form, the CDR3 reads TGTGCCAGCAGCTCACCACCAGCTAGCGGGGCAGTGCAGTACTTC. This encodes CASSSPPASGAVQYF.

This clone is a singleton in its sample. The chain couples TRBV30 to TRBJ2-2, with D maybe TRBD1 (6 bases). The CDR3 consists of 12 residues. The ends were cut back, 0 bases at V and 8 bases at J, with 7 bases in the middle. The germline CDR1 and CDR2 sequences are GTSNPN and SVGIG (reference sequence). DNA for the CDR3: TGTGCCTGGAGTGTAGGGGGTGGGGAGCTGTTTTTT. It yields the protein CAWSVGGGELFF.

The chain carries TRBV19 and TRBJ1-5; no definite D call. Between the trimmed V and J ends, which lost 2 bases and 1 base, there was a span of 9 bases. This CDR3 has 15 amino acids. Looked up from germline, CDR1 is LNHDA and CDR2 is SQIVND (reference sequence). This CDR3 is CASSIFGVSNQPQHF. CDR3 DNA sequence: TGTGCCAGTAGTATATTCGGGGTGAGCAATCAGCCCCAGCATTTT.

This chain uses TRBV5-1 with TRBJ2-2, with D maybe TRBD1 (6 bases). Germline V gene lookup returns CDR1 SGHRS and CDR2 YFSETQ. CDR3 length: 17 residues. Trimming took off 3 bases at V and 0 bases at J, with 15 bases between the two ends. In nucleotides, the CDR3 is TGCGCCAGCAGCTACAGGGAGACGGCATCGAACACCGGGGAGCTGTTTTTT. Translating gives CASSYRETASNTGELFF.

CDR3 sequence reads: CASDSGDRGPGYGYTF. The CDR3 nucleotides read TGTGCCAGCGATAGCGGCGACAGGGGGCCGGGCTATGGCTACACCTTC. The chain combines TRBV5-4 with TRBJ1-2; 10 nucleotides line up with TRBD1. This CDR3 region has 16 residues. Unmatched junction bases numbered 13, after V lost 7 bases and J lost 4 bases. Germline values: CDR1 SGHNT, CDR2 YYREEE (reference sequence).

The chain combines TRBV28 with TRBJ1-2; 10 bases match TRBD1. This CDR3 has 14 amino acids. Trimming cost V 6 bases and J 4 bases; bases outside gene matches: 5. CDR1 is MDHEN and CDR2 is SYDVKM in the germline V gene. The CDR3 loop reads CASSWDRGIYGYTF. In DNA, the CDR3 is TGTGCCAGCAGCTGGGACAGGGGAATCTATGGCTACACCTTC.